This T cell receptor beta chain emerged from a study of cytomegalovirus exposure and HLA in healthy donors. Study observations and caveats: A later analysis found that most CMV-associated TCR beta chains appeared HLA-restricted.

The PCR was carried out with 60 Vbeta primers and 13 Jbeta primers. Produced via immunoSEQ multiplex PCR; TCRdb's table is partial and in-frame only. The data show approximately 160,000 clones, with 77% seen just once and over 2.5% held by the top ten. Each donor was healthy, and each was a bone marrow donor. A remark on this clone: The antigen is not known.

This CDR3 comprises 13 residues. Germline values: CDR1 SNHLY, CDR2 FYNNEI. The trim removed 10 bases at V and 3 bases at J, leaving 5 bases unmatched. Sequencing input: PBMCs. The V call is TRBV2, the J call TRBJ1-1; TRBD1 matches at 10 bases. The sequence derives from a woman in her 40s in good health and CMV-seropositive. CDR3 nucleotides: TGTGCCACCAAGACAGGGGGCTACACTGAAGCTTTCTTT. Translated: CATKTGGYTEAFF. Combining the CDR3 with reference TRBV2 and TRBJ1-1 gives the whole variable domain EPEVTQTPSHQVTQMGQEVILRCVPISNHLYFYWYRQILGQKVEFLVSFYNNEISEKSEIFDDQFSVERPDGSNFTLKIRSTKLEDSAMYFCATKTGGYTEAFFGQGTRLTVV.